Listed here are 13 T cell receptor beta chains from one sample, sequenced in a study of Tregs in tolerant kidney transplant recipients. Sequencing was performed with immunoSEQ multiplex PCR; in TCRdb, only in-frame clones are kept and a portion is missing. The data show about 240,000 clones, roughly 84% seen once. Sequencing was carried out using CD4+ T cells from blood. These receptors were taken from a human donor in good health.

The CDR3: CASSPQDRTSNYGYTF. The CDR3 nucleotides read TGTGCCAGCTCACCCCAGGACAGAACGTCTAACTATGGCTACACCTTC. This chain joins TRBV18 and TRBJ1-2; D possibly corresponds to TRBD1 (6 bases). Germline V CDR1 and CDR2: KGHSH, LQKENI. Between the trimmed V and J ends, which lost 3 bases and 0 bases, there was a span of 14 bases. This CDR3 has 16 residues.

The chain combines TRBV7-2 with TRBJ2-3, with D uncertain. In germline, CDR1 is SGHTA, CDR2 FQGNSA. Between the trimmed V and J ends, which lost 8 bases and 6 bases, there was a span of 9 bases. The CDR3 consists of 11 residues. The CDR3 sequence: CASGKWDTQYF. CDR3 nucleotide sequence: TGTGCCAGCGGGAAGTGGGATACGCAGTATTTT.

The chain employs TRBV7-9 and TRBJ2-3; D gene ambiguous. V dropped 5 bases and J dropped 2 bases, with 17 bases sitting between them. The CDR3 loop spans 16 amino acids. The germline CDR1 and CDR2 sequences are SEHNR and FQNEAQ (reference sequence). The CDR3 sequence is CASSNRERAFTDTQYF. The CDR3 bases are TGTGCCAGCAGCAATAGGGAACGGGCGTTCACAGATACGCAGTATTTT.

This clone showed up just once. The V and J genes are TRBV4-1 and TRBJ2-5, with unresolved D. The ends were cut back, 4 bases at V and 2 bases at J, with 11 bases in the middle. The CDR3 consists of 14 residues. Per germline, CDR1 MGHRA and CDR2 YSYEKL. The DNA of the CDR3 is TGCGCCAGCAGCCCGATCGGTGGACAAGAGACCCAGTACTTC. Residues: CASSPIGGQETQYF.

The V gene is TRBV18, the J gene TRBJ1-4; D ambiguous. V was cut by 1 base and J by 8 bases, with 11 bases left in between. The V gene's germline CDR1 is KGHSH and CDR2 LQKENI. The CDR3 is 14 amino acids. In nucleotides, the CDR3 is TGTGCCAGCTCACCACAGATCCCCCCGGAAAAACTGTTTTTT. Encoded protein: CASSPQIPPEKLFF.

The chain carries TRBV30 and TRBJ1-5; D remains unclear. Germline-derived CDR1 and CDR2 are GTSNPN and SVGIG (reference sequence). The length of the CDR3 is 12 residues. Trimming took off 4 bases at V and 6 bases at J, with 10 bases between the two ends. CDR3 DNA sequence: TGTGCCTGGAACCTGCCCCTTCAGCCCCAGCATTTT. It specifies CAWNLPLQPQHF.

This chain links TRBV14 with TRBJ2-1, with TRBD1 identical over 9 bases. J was trimmed by 5 bases and V by 2 bases; bases with no gene match: 7. The length of the CDR3 is 16 residues. Germline CDR1 and CDR2: SGHDN and FVKESK. The CDR3 nucleotides are TGTGCCAGCAGCCAAAAAAGAGGGACAGGGAACAATGAGCAGTTCTTC. Translating it yields CASSQKRGTGNNEQFF.

The V call is TRBV9, the J call TRBJ2-1; 7 positions match TRBD1. There are 15 residues in the CDR3. Germline-derived CDR1 and CDR2 are SGDLS and YYNGEE. Unmatched junction bases numbered 7, after V lost 3 bases and J lost 4 bases. CDR3 bases: TGTGCCAGCAGCGCACAGGGGATTAGTTACAATGAGCAGTTCTTC. This gives the protein CASSAQGISYNEQFF. The full variable domain, with the rest looked up from reference TRBV9 and TRBJ2-1, is DSGVTQTPKHLITATGQRVTLRCSPRSGDLSVYWYQQSLDQGLQFLIQYYNGEERAKGNILERFSAQQFPDLHSELNLSSLELGDSALYFCASSAQGISYNEQFFGPGTRLTVL.

Turning to this clone: At one of its ends the junction is not consistent with the germline gene, which may arise from a read error. This sequence joins TRBV7-7 and TRBJ2-3; the D gene could be TRBD1 or TRBD2 (5 bases each). Germline-derived CDR1 and CDR2 are SSHAT and FNYEAQ (reference sequence). The CDR3 runs 14 residues. The CDR3 nucleotides read TGTGCTAGCAGCCCGGGGCAGGGTTTGGGTACGCAGTATTTT. As protein: CASSPGQGLGTQYF.

This chain links TRBV5-1 with TRBJ1-1; no firm D call. The germline CDR1 and CDR2 sequences are SGHRS and YFSETQ. CDR3 size: 15 residues. The V end lost 0 bases, the J end lost 6 bases, and 15 bases lay between the germline ends. The CDR3 here is CASSLAGGLDPEAFF. The DNA of the CDR3 is TGCGCCAGCAGCTTGGCCGGAGGCCTGGATCCTGAAGCTTTCTTT.

The J gene is TRBJ2-3, the V gene TRBV7-9; TRBD2 matches at 14 bases. The germline V gene has CDR1 SEHNR and CDR2 FQNEAQ (reference sequence). CDR3 length equals 16 residues. After removal of 5 bases from V and 5 bases from J, the junction contained 6 bases not matched to a gene. In DNA, the CDR3 is TGTGCCAGCAGCCTGACTAGCGGGAGGGCCGGAGATACGCAGTATTTT. Its protein is CASSLTSGRAGDTQYF.

The chain couples TRBV5-5 to TRBJ2-7, with TRBD1 identical over 8 bases. Trimming removed 0 bases from V and 7 bases from J; junction bases left unmatched: 6. The CDR3 spans 14 residues. Germline loops: CDR1 SGHKS, CDR2 YYEKEE (reference sequence). In nucleotides, the CDR3 is TGTGCCAGCAGCTTGGGGACAGGGAGCGTGGAGCAGTACTTC. It codes for CASSLGTGSVEQYF.

The genes are TRBV19 and TRBJ2-3; 7 bases are shared with TRBD2. V lost 6 bases to trimming and J lost 3 bases; unmatched junction nucleotides: 9. Germline lookup yields CDR1 LNHDA and CDR2 SQIVND (reference sequence). The CDR3 is made up of 15 amino acids. For the CDR3, the DNA is TGTGCCAGTAGCAGAAGGGCGGGGGAGACAGATACGCAGTATTTT. Protein sequence: CASSRRAGETDTQYF. The full variable domain, completed using reference TRBV19 and TRBJ2-3, is DGGITQSPKYLFRKEGQNVTLSCEQNLNHDAMYWYRQDPGQGLRLIYYSQIVNDFQKGDIAEGYSVSREKKESFPLTVTSAQKNPTAFYLCASSRRAGETDTQYFGPGTRLTVL.